These T cell receptor beta chains were read from a single sample in a study of cytomegalovirus exposure and HLA in healthy donors. Data came from immunoSEQ multiplex PCR; TCRdb stores just in-frame clones and leaves some out. The sample shows more than 95,000 clones, approximately 94% of them seen only once. Sequencing was done on a sample of PBMCs. The source is a woman between 18 and 29 years old in good health and CMV-seronegative. CDR3s include the opening cysteine and the closing phenylalanine or tryptophan. The order of the fields is D gene, CDR3 length, clone size, V gene, J gene, CDR3 protein, CDR3 DNA. The D gene is left open where the match is weak. Clone size is stated in some rows and not others, as once, few, many or a class when expanded.

D gene: NA; CDR3 length: 16; clone size: NA; V gene: TRBV27; J gene: TRBJ2-1; CDR3 protein: CASSFSAASSYNEQFF; CDR3 DNA: TGTGCCAGCAGTTTTAGTGCGGCGAGCTCCTACAATGAGCAGTTCTTC
D gene: NA; CDR3 length: 14; clone size: NA; V gene: TRBV19; J gene: TRBJ1-5; CDR3 protein: CASSRQGQGQPQHF; CDR3 DNA: TGTGCCAGTAGTAGGCAGGGGCAGGGGCAGCCCCAGCATTTT
D gene: TRBD1; CDR3 length: 16; clone size: NA; V gene: TRBV5-1; J gene: TRBJ2-3; CDR3 protein: CASSLPGTGGTDTQYF; CDR3 DNA: TGCGCCAGCAGCTTACCCGGGACAGGGGGCACAGATACGCAGTATTTT
D gene: NA; CDR3 length: 13; clone size: NA; V gene: TRBV5-4; J gene: TRBJ2-7; CDR3 protein: CASSADTTGGQYF; CDR3 DNA: TGTGCCAGCAGTGCGGACACCACGGGCGGGCAGTACTTC
D gene: TRBD2; CDR3 length: 15; clone size: NA; V gene: TRBV4-1; J gene: TRBJ2-3; CDR3 protein: CASSQAERGRDTQYF; CDR3 DNA: TGCGCCAGCAGCCAGGCGGAGCGGGGGCGGGATACGCAGTATTTT
D gene: TRBD2; CDR3 length: 15; clone size: NA; V gene: TRBV28; J gene: TRBJ2-7; CDR3 protein: CASSFFFGGSGEQYF; CDR3 DNA: TGTGCCAGCAGTTTTTTCTTTGGCGGGAGCGGCGAGCAGTACTTC
D gene: TRBD1; CDR3 length: 13; clone size: NA; V gene: TRBV2; J gene: TRBJ1-5; CDR3 protein: CASTDRVVQPQHF; CDR3 DNA: TGTGCCAGCACGGACAGGGTCGTTCAGCCCCAGCATTTT
D gene: NA; CDR3 length: 15; clone size: NA; V gene: TRBV4-1; J gene: TRBJ1-5; CDR3 protein: CASSRTFEGNQPQHF; CDR3 DNA: TGCGCCAGCAGCCGTACCTTCGAGGGAAATCAGCCCCAGCATTTT
D gene: TRBD2; CDR3 length: 13; clone size: NA; V gene: TRBV6-5; J gene: TRBJ2-3; CDR3 protein: CASNHGGEDTQYF; CDR3 DNA: TGTGCCAGCAATCACGGGGGGGAAGATACGCAGTATTTT
D gene: NA; CDR3 length: 16; clone size: NA; V gene: TRBV10-2; J gene: TRBJ1-1; CDR3 protein: CASSGRSGMENTEAFF; CDR3 DNA: TGCGCCAGCAGTGGCCGTTCGGGGATGGAGAACACTGAAGCTTTCTTT
D gene: NA; CDR3 length: 15; clone size: NA; V gene: TRBV27; J gene: TRBJ1-3; CDR3 protein: CASSLGGRAGNTIYF; CDR3 DNA: TGTGCCAGCAGTTTGGGGGGGCGGGCTGGAAACACCATATATTTT
D gene: TRBD1; CDR3 length: 15; clone size: once; V gene: TRBV5-6; J gene: TRBJ2-7; CDR3 protein: CASSLYRDRGYEQYF; CDR3 DNA: TGTGCCAGCAGCTTGTATCGGGACAGGGGTTACGAGCAGTACTTC
D gene: NA; CDR3 length: 12; clone size: NA; V gene: TRBV2; J gene: TRBJ2-1; CDR3 protein: CASRQSYNEQFF; CDR3 DNA: TGTGCCAGCAGGCAGTCTTATAATGAGCAGTTCTTC
D gene: TRBD1; CDR3 length: 15; clone size: NA; V gene: TRBV7-9; J gene: TRBJ2-7; CDR3 protein: CASSPTGTGGGEQYF; CDR3 DNA: TGTGCCAGCAGCCCAACCGGGACAGGGGGCGGCGAGCAGTACTTC
D gene: NA; CDR3 length: 18; clone size: once; V gene: TRBV7-3; J gene: TRBJ2-1; CDR3 protein: CASSHGSSGPSSYNEQFF; CDR3 DNA: TGTGCCAGCAGCCACGGATCGAGCGGGCCGAGCTCCTACAATGAGCAGTTCTTC
D gene: NA; CDR3 length: 11; clone size: NA; V gene: TRBV29-1; J gene: TRBJ2-7; CDR3 protein: CSVERGSEQYF; CDR3 DNA: TGCAGCGTTGAACGGGGATCCGAGCAGTACTTC
D gene: NA; CDR3 length: 12; clone size: once; V gene: TRBV28; J gene: TRBJ1-1; CDR3 protein: CASRRWNTEAFF; CDR3 DNA: TGTGCCAGCCGCCGGTGGAACACTGAAGCTTTCTTT
D gene: NA; CDR3 length: 14; clone size: NA; V gene: TRBV10-3; J gene: TRBJ2-2; CDR3 protein: CAISVGVNTGELFF; CDR3 DNA: TGTGCCATCTCGGTCGGGGTGAACACCGGGGAGCTGTTTTTT
D gene: TRBD2; CDR3 length: 14; clone size: NA; V gene: TRBV7-9; J gene: TRBJ2-1; CDR3 protein: CASSPRGGLDEQFF; CDR3 DNA: TGTGCCAGCAGCCCGCGGGGGGGCCTGGATGAGCAGTTCTTC
D gene: NA; CDR3 length: 13; clone size: NA; V gene: TRBV6-1; J gene: TRBJ1-4; CDR3 protein: CASIGSPDEKLFF; CDR3 DNA: TGTGCCAGCATAGGGAGCCCAGATGAAAAACTGTTTTTT
D gene: NA; CDR3 length: 15; clone size: NA; V gene: TRBV6-5; J gene: TRBJ2-3; CDR3 protein: CASSPLAGGTDTQYF; CDR3 DNA: TGTGCCAGCAGCCCCCTAGCCGGCGGGACAGATACGCAGTATTTT
D gene: NA; CDR3 length: 18; clone size: NA; V gene: TRBV5-6; J gene: TRBJ2-6; CDR3 protein: CASSLGQVTLSGANVLTF; CDR3 DNA: TGTGCCAGCAGCTTGGGACAGGTTACACTCTCTGGGGCCAACGTCCTGACTTTC
D gene: NA; CDR3 length: 14; clone size: NA; V gene: TRBV5-6; J gene: TRBJ1-5; CDR3 protein: CASSLLGINQPQHF; CDR3 DNA: TGTGCCAGCAGCTTGCTTGGCATAAATCAGCCCCAGCATTTT
D gene: TRBD1; CDR3 length: 16; clone size: NA; V gene: TRBV28; J gene: TRBJ1-1; CDR3 protein: CASSTITGAMNTEAFF; CDR3 DNA: TGTGCCAGCAGTACGATAACAGGGGCGATGAACACTGAAGCTTTCTTT
D gene: NA; CDR3 length: 15; clone size: few; V gene: TRBV5-1; J gene: TRBJ1-6; CDR3 protein: CASSLDVGQGSPLHF; CDR3 DNA: TGCGCCAGCAGCTTGGATGTGGGCCAGGGTTCACCCCTCCACTTT
D gene: NA; CDR3 length: 13; clone size: NA; V gene: TRBV2; J gene: TRBJ1-4; CDR3 protein: CASSRGTPGKLFF; CDR3 DNA: TGTGCCAGCTCGAGAGGAACCCCGGGAAAACTGTTTTTT
D gene: TRBD2; CDR3 length: 15; clone size: few; V gene: TRBV6-1; J gene: TRBJ2-7; CDR3 protein: CASSEASGGAYEQYF; CDR3 DNA: TGTGCCAGCAGTGAAGCTAGCGGGGGGGCCTACGAGCAGTACTTC
D gene: NA; CDR3 length: 15; clone size: NA; V gene: TRBV27; J gene: TRBJ2-7; CDR3 protein: CASSLSVGKSYEQYF; CDR3 DNA: TGTGCCAGCAGTTTATCGGTGGGCAAGTCCTACGAGCAGTACTTC
D gene: NA; CDR3 length: 14; clone size: once; V gene: TRBV9; J gene: TRBJ1-1; CDR3 protein: CASSGDYLGSEAFF; CDR3 DNA: TGTGCCAGCAGCGGGGACTACCTGGGTTCTGAAGCTTTCTTT
D gene: TRBD1; CDR3 length: 12; clone size: NA; V gene: TRBV7-9; J gene: TRBJ1-2; CDR3 protein: CASNFDRGDYTF; CDR3 DNA: TGTGCCAGCAACTTCGACAGGGGGGACTACACCTTC
D gene: NA; CDR3 length: 21; clone size: NA; V gene: TRBV12-2; J gene: TRBJ1-5; CDR3 protein: CASRLFPKKTPRPYSNQPQHF; CDR3 DNA: TGTGCAAGTCGCTTATTCCCAAAAAAGACACCCCGACCTTATAGCAATCAGCCCCAGCATTTT